What follows are 30 T cell receptor beta chains derived from one specimen sequenced in a study of regulatory T cells in long-lasting Graves disease. The time point is: persistent/refractory GD, antithyroid drugs over 5 years with positive TRAb. After RNA was extracted from PBMCs, the TCR library was made from it. Building the TCR beta libraries relied on iRepertoire HTBI primers, and CDR3 regions underwent Arm-PCR. TCRdb called the multiplex PCR reads again in MiXCR, with one record for every CDR3 protein. The table records about 340,000 distinct CDR3 sequences, around 19% of them present only once. The source was peripheral blood mononuclear cells (PBMCs), collected when the disease was refractory, from a patient treated with antithyroid drugs. The receptors come from a female donor with Graves disease.

This clonotype was counted at least ten times. V and J are TRBV7-2 and TRBJ1-5; 7 bases fit TRBD1. Trimming removed 0 bases from V and 3 bases from J; junction bases left unmatched: 5. CDR3 length equals 16 residues. Germline loops: CDR1 SGHTA, CDR2 FQGNSA. The DNA for the CDR3 is TGTGCCAGCAGCTTAGCCCCGGGACAGAACAATCAGCCCCAGCATTTT. Its translation is CASSLAPGQNNQPQHF.

This clonotype was recorded a few times. V usage is TRBV5-1 and J usage is TRBJ2-3; 7 bases are a match to TRBD2. J lost 3 bases, V lost 0 bases, and 7 bases had no gene match. Germline CDR1 SGHRS, CDR2 YFSETQ. This CDR3 is 16 amino acids long. The CDR3 DNA reads as TGCGCCAGCAGCTTGGACGGGGTAGCGGGTACAGATACGCAGTATTTT. Amino acids: CASSLDGVAGTDTQYF.

This clonotype was detected many times. The chain couples TRBV6-2 or TRBV6-3 to TRBJ1-5; D might be TRBD1 (5 bases). Trimming took 4 bases from V and 3 from J, leaving 10 bases between them. This CDR3 is built from 14 residues. CDR1 and CDR2 (germline): MNHEY, SVGEGT. The DNA for the CDR3 is TGTGCCAGCAGTTTATTGGGGGTCAATCAGCCCCAGCATTTT. Translated, it gives CASSLLGVNQPQHF.

This clonotype was observed at least ten times. The chain uses TRBV24-1 and TRBJ1-5; TRBD1 matches at 7 bases. V lost 10 bases, J lost 4 bases, and 6 bases stayed unmatched. The length of the CDR3 is 13 residues. Germline V lookup: CDR1 KGHDR, CDR2 SFDVKD. The CDR3: CATRQGLNQPQHF. CDR3 nucleotide sequence: TGTGCCACAAGACAGGGACTAAATCAGCCCCAGCATTTT.

Regarding this clonotype: Possible read error: a much larger clone is one base away. The J gene is TRBJ1-1, the V gene TRBV11-3; D gene unclear. Germline V gene lookup returns CDR1 SGHNT and CDR2 YENEEA. The CDR3 length is 14 residues. For the CDR3, the DNA is TGTGCCAGCAGAGGCAGCCGGCTGAACACTGAAGCTCTCTTT. It is translated as CASRGSRLNTEALF.

This clonotype was detected a few times. The chain combines TRBV9 with TRBJ2-2; D is ambiguous. Per germline, CDR1 SGDLS and CDR2 YYNGEE. The CDR3 sequence is 13 residues long. V gave up 0 bases and J gave up 4 bases, with 4 bases separating them. The CDR3 loop reads CASSVAGTGELFF. The CDR3 DNA sequence: TGTGCCAGCAGCGTAGCAGGCACCGGGGAGCTGTTTTTT.

Notes on this clonotype: Just one base apart from a much larger clone, this may be a read error. The chain joins TRBV15 to TRBJ2-7; no firm D call. The germline gives CDR1 LNHNV, CDR2 YYDKDF (reference sequence). The CDR3 runs to 14 residues. The CDR3 sequence is CAASRALGVYEQYF. Here the CDR3 DNA reads TGTGCCGCCAGCAGAGCGCTAGGAGTTTACGAGCAGTACTTC.

This clonotype was recorded many times. The DNA is omitted, as the CDR3 cannot be located on it reliably, and the CDR3 follows TCRdb's listing. This chain joins TRBV9 and TRBJ1-1. Germline V gives CDR1 SGDLS, CDR2 YYNGEE. The CDR3 has 14 residues if both end residues are counted. CDR3 in amino acids: CASSVADGISMTFF.

This clonotype occurred many times. V and J are TRBV20-1 and TRBJ2-7; TRBD1 or TRBD2 may be the D gene (6 bases each). Germline-derived CDR1 and CDR2 are DFQATT and SNEGSKA (reference sequence). Trimming left V 5 bases short and J 3 bases short, with 14 bases between. This CDR3 spans 13 amino acids. Here the CDR3 reads CSAGGPRGYEQYF. CDR3 sequence (DNA): TGCAGTGCTGGGGGCCCGCGGGGCTACGAGCAGTACTTC.

This clonotype was counted ten times or more. The rearrangement links TRBV6-5 to TRBJ2-7, with D possibly called TRBD1 or TRBD2 (5 bases each). Germline CDR1 and CDR2: MNHEY and SVGAGI. With 4 bases removed from V and 6 bases from J, the gap between germline ends came to 10 bases. This CDR3 region has 12 residues. The CDR3 loop is CASSSSGSEQYF. The CDR3 coding sequence is TGTGCCAGCAGTTCATCAGGGAGCGAGCAGTACTTC.

The J gene is TRBJ2-3, the V gene TRBV7-2; D tentatively reads TRBD1 or TRBD2 (7 bases each). Germline V gene sequence: CDR1 SGHTA, CDR2 FQGNSA. Between the trimmed V and J ends, which lost 4 bases and 3 bases, there was a span of 23 bases. The CDR3 runs 18 residues. In DNA form, the CDR3 reads TGTGCCAGCAGCTCCCCGCCAGGGGGGGCCGGTAGGACAGATACGCAGTATTTT. Translation gives CASSSPPGGAGRTDTQYF. The variable domain in full, with the rest retrieved from reference TRBV7-2 and TRBJ2-3, is GAGVSQSPSNKVTEKGKDVELRCDPISGHTALYWYRQSLGQGLEFLIYFQGNSAPDKSGLPSDRFSAERTGGSVSTLTIQRTQQEDSAVYLCASSSPPGGAGRTDTQYFGPGTRLTVL.

This clonotype has only a few counts. The chain carries TRBV20-1 and TRBJ1-6; weak D call: TRBD1 (6 bases). V dropped 3 bases and J dropped 6 bases, with 15 bases sitting between them. CDR1 is DFQATT and CDR2 is SNEGSKA in the germline V gene (reference sequence). CDR3 size: 15 residues. As DNA, the CDR3 is TGCAGTGCTAGGAAAACGGGAGGGGGTAATTCACCCCTCCACTTT. Protein sequence: CSARKTGGGNSPLHF.

In this sample, this clonotype turned up many times. The rearrangement uses TRBV28 and TRBJ1-5; 9 bases line up with TRBD1. The CDR3 is 15 residues long. In germline, CDR1 is MDHEN, CDR2 SYDVKM. Germline trimming cut 6 bases from V and 6 bases from J; bases unmatched to any gene: 9. The CDR3: CASSPAGTGSQPQHF. The CDR3 bases are TGTGCCAGCAGCCCAGCCGGGACAGGGAGTCAGCCCCAGCATTTT.

The chain recombines TRBV7-9 with TRBJ2-1; D might be TRBD1 (5 bases). Trimming removed 1 base from V and 6 bases from J, with 10 bases in between. The germline V gene has CDR1 SEHNR and CDR2 FQNEAQ (reference sequence). This CDR3 has 14 amino acids. Here the CDR3 reads CASSLEGQGNEQFF. CDR3 DNA sequence: TGTGCCAGCAGCTTAGAGGGTCAGGGCAATGAGCAGTTCTTC. The variable domain in full, completed from reference TRBV7-9 and TRBJ2-1, reads DTGVSQNPRHKITKRGQNVTFRCDPISEHNRLYWYRQTLGQGPEFLTYFQNEAQLEKSRLLSDRFSAERPKGSFSTLEIQRTEQGDSAMYLCASSLEGQGNEQFFGPGTRLTVL.

This clonotype came up many times. The chain links TRBV7-9 to TRBJ1-6; 10 bases are shared with TRBD1. The V gene's germline CDR1 is SEHNR and CDR2 FQNEAQ (reference sequence). This CDR3 is 14 amino acids long. V lost 5 bases to trimming and J lost 9 bases; unmatched junction nucleotides: 4. The CDR3 DNA follows: TGTGCCAGCAGCAACGGACAGGGGGGTTCACCCCTCCACTTT. This codes for CASSNGQGGSPLHF.

The rearrangement uses TRBV24-1 and TRBJ2-1, with TRBD1 identical over 11 bases. This CDR3 spans 14 amino acids. Unmatched junction bases numbered 7, after V lost 3 bases and J lost 13 bases. Germline assignment: CDR1 KGHDR and CDR2 SFDVKD. CDR3 coding DNA: TGTGCCACCAGTGATGTCGGACAGGGGGCGAGACAGTTCTTC. The encoded protein is CATSDVGQGARQFF.

This clonotype was detected a few times. The V call is TRBV5-4, the J call TRBJ2-7; 7 bases agree with TRBD1. CDR3 length equals 14 residues. Germline values: CDR1 SGHNT, CDR2 YYREEE (reference sequence). V trimming: 1 base; J trimming: 6 bases; junction bases outside the gene matches: 7. Here the CDR3 reads CASSLRDSPSEQYF. The CDR3 DNA is TGTGCCAGCAGCTTGCGGGACAGCCCCAGCGAGCAGTACTTC.

At least ten counts were recorded for this clonotype. This rearrangement joins TRBV2 to TRBJ2-7, with D tentatively TRBD1 (5 bases). V lost 6 bases, J lost 6 bases, and 12 bases lay in between. The CDR3 runs 12 residues. From germline, CDR1 is SNHLY and CDR2 FYNNEI. This CDR3 is CASRPDRGEQYF. The CDR3 coding sequence is TGTGCCAGCAGGCCTGACAGAGGCGAGCAGTACTTC.

This clonotype was detected ten times or more. The chain joins TRBV20-1 to TRBJ2-2; no definite D call. Trimming shortened V by 6 bases and J by 4 bases, and 15 bases separated the two germline ends. The germline V gene has CDR1 DFQATT and CDR2 SNEGSKA (reference sequence). The CDR3 runs 14 residues. The CDR3 sequence: CSATPGRGTGELFF. CDR3 coding DNA: TGCAGTGCCACCCCGGGCCGTGGCACCGGGGAGCTGTTTTTT.

This sequence joins TRBV7-3 and TRBJ2-7, with 8 bases matching TRBD1. CDR1 SGHTA and CDR2 FQGTGA come from the germline V gene. V shed 4 bases, J shed 3 bases, and the junction held 11 bases outside the gene matches. The CDR3 consists of 16 residues. The CDR3 sequence: CASSCFRGPVLYEQYF. Written as DNA, the CDR3 is TGTGCCAGCAGCTGTTTCAGGGGGCCCGTTCTCTACGAGCAGTACTTC.

This clonotype appeared many times. The V call is TRBV12-3 or TRBV12-4, the J call TRBJ2-7; D may match TRBD1 or TRBD2 (6 bases each). Trimming shortened V by 7 bases and J by 5 bases, and 18 bases separated the two germline ends. This CDR3 has 14 amino acids. Here the CDR3 DNA reads TGTGCCAGCACTCTCCGGGACGGGGGCGACGAGCAGTACTTC. This encodes CASTLRDGGDEQYF.

The sample holds a few counts of this clonotype. CDR3 protein: CASTTGGRSWETQYF. CDR3 coding DNA: TGTGCCAGCACCACGGGGGGCAGGTCTTGGGAGACCCAGTACTTC. The chain links TRBV5-6 to TRBJ2-5, with D possibly matching TRBD2 (7 bases). The CDR3 consists of 15 residues. Trimming took off 6 bases at V and 5 bases at J, with 20 bases between the two ends. In germline, CDR1 is SGHDT, CDR2 YYEEEE.

This clonotype was detected a few times. The V call is TRBV20-1, the J call TRBJ2-4, with 9 positions matching TRBD1. This CDR3 has 13 amino acids. Germline V gene sequence: CDR1 DFQATT, CDR2 SNEGSKA (reference sequence). The trim removed 4 bases at V and 8 bases at J, leaving 6 bases unmatched. The CDR3 protein is CSATKTGGDIQYF. In DNA, the CDR3 is TGCAGTGCTACCAAGACAGGGGGGGACATTCAGTACTTC.

CDR3 nucleotide sequence: TGTGCCAGCAGTGTTAGCGTAAACACCGGGGAGCTGTTTTTT. Its translation: CASSVSVNTGELFF. J is TRBJ2-2 and V is TRBV2, with D possibly TRBD2 on 5 matching bases. Germline loops: CDR1 SNHLY, CDR2 FYNNEI. The V end lost 4 bases, the J end lost 2 bases, and 8 bases lay between the germline ends. CDR3 size: 14 residues. The full variable domain, with the rest looked up from reference TRBV2 and TRBJ2-2, is EPEVTQTPSHQVTQMGQEVILRCVPISNHLYFYWYRQILGQKVEFLVSFYNNEISEKSEIFDDQFSVERPDGSNFTLKIRSTKLEDSAMYFCASSVSVNTGELFFGEGSRLTVL.

In this sample, this clonotype turned up many times. The chain combines TRBV12-3 or TRBV12-4 with TRBJ1-2, with D possibly matching TRBD1 (5 bases). The CDR3 is 14 residues long. The ends were cut back, 1 base at V and 8 bases at J, with 14 bases in the middle. CDR3 loop: CASSLEASGYGYTF. The CDR3 DNA follows: TGTGCCAGCAGTTTAGAGGCATCAGGGTACGGCTACACCTTC.

The genes are TRBV29-1 and TRBJ2-2; no definite D call. This CDR3 contains 10 residues. The V gene's germline CDR1 is SQVTM and CDR2 ANQGSEA. The ends were cut back, 7 bases at V and 5 bases at J, with 5 bases in the middle. Written as DNA, the CDR3 is TGCAGCGCTATGACCGGGGAGCTGTTTTTT. It specifies CSAMTGELFF.

The V and J genes are TRBV7-9 and TRBJ2-3; the D is unclear. Germline CDR1 is SEHNR and CDR2 is FQNEAQ (reference sequence). The CDR3 has 15 amino acids. V dropped 1 base and J dropped 1 base, with 9 bases sitting between them. The DNA of the CDR3 is TGTGCCAGCAGCTTAGAAGGGCTAGGCACAGATACGCAGTATTTT. Translation: CASSLEGLGTDTQYF.

V usage is TRBV2 and J usage is TRBJ2-2; TRBD1 is a possible D gene (5 bases). From germline, CDR1 is SNHLY and CDR2 FYNNEI. The CDR3 loop spans 15 amino acids. Trimming left V 4 bases short and J 7 bases short, with 16 bases between. The CDR3 DNA reads as TGTGCCAGCAGTGCTACGATTACAGGAGTCGGGGAGCTGTTTTTT. It specifies CASSATITGVGELFF.

CDR3 protein: CAWSYAPGQPQHF. The CDR3 DNA sequence: TGTGCCTGGAGTTACGCCCCTGGGCAGCCCCAGCATTTT. The chain links TRBV30 to TRBJ1-5, with D unclear. The ends were cut back, 2 bases at V and 7 bases at J, with 12 bases in the middle. This CDR3 is 13 amino acids long. Germline V CDR1 and CDR2: GTSNPN, SVGIG (reference sequence).

In this sample, this clonotype turned up many times. The chain combines TRBV28 with TRBJ1-4, with TRBD1 matching over 10 bases. V gave up 4 bases and J gave up 7 bases; unmatched junction bases: 9. The CDR3 has 16 residues. Per germline, CDR1 MDHEN and CDR2 SYDVKM. The CDR3 nucleotides read TGTGCCAGCAGTTCCTTCCGACAGGGGGCGGGTGAAAAACTGTTTTTT. It encodes CASSSFRQGAGEKLFF.